This T cell receptor (beta chain) appears in the sequencing data of a study of siplizumab effects on memory and regulatory T cells. This clone occurred once. The table came from immunoSEQ multiplex PCR; TCRdb's copy has only in-frame clones and leaves some out. This sample has roughly 100,000 clones, with over 85% found just once. V lost 2 bases and J lost 0, with 1 base in between. CDR1 SGHAT and CDR2 FQNNGV come from the germline V gene. The CDR3 spans 12 residues. Sequenced: CD8+ T cells sorted from blood. The chain is built from TRBV11-2 and TRBJ1-1; unclear D gene. The clonotype comes from a human donor in good health. The CDR3 here is CASSLMNTEAFF. For the CDR3, the DNA is TGTGCCAGCAGCTTAATGAACACTGAAGCTTTCTTT.